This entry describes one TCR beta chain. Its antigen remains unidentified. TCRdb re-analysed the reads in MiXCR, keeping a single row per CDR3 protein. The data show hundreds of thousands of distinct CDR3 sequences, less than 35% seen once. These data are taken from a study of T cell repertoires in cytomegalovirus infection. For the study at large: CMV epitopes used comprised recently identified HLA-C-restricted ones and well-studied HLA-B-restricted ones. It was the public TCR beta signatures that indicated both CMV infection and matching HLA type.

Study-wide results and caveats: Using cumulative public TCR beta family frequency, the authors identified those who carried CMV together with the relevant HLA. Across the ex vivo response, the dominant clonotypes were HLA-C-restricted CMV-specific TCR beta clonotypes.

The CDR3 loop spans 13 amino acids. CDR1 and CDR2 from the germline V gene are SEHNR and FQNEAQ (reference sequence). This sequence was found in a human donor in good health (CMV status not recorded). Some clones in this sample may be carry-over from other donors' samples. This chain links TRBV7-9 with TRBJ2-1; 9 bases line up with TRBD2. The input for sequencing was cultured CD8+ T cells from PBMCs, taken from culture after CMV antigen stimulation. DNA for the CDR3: TGTGCGAGGGCGGGACTAGCAAGCAATGAGCAGTTCTTC. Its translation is CARAGLASNEQFF.